This entry describes one T cell receptor (beta chain). The PCR used 60 Vbeta and 13 Jbeta primers. Clones were read by immunoSEQ multiplex PCR, and TCRdb kept only the in-frame ones, dropping some. This sample yields 100,000 to 150,000 clones, of which around 82% are seen a single time; about 3.7% belongs to the top ten. The CDR3 covers 14 residues. Trimming pared 1 base from V and 4 bases from J, leaving 8 bases between. Germline CDR1 reads SGHTA; CDR2 reads FQGTGA. The data are from a study of cytomegalovirus exposure and HLA in healthy donors. V usage is TRBV7-3 and J usage is TRBJ2-1, with D uncertain. Source material: PBMCs. This TCR was sampled from a woman between 35 and 50 years old in good health and CMV-seropositive. CDR3 nucleotide sequence: TGTGCCAGCAGCTTAATGTCCGGGTACAATGAGCAGTTCTTC. Translating it yields CASSLMSGYNEQFF.